A single T cell receptor beta chain is shown here with its context. The sample holds many counts of this clonotype. There is no known antigen for this receptor. Base qualities were left out, and no much larger clone turns up one base away. The data stem from a study of T cells in Graves' hyperthyroidism and ophthalmopathy (dated by TCRdb to about 2019). Regarding the research as a whole: Peripheral blood samples were taken at the time of initial diagnosis, prior to any treatment. To identify distinguishing TCR V-J signatures, a discovery cohort of around 100 patients was used, comprising some 43 with Graves' ophthalmopathy and approximately 58 with stable Graves' hyperthyroidism. Prospective prediction of ophthalmopathy was tested in an independent validation cohort of 18 to 20 hyperthyroidism patients and 15 to 17 patients who later progressed to ophthalmopathy. The 95 to 100 discovery patients were randomly split 7:3 into training and test sets. The study also compared thyroid tissue and blood T-cell repertoires from several Graves' hyperthyroidism patients. After blood sampling, hyperthyroidism patients were treated with methimazole at a starting dose of 30 mg daily, and ophthalmopathy patients were treated with high-dose intravenous methylprednisolone. TCR Vbeta CDR3 sequencing of approximately 140 peripheral blood samples (approximately 44 ophthalmopathy, 70 to 85 hyperthyroidism and approximately 17 progressor patients) is reported in the paper.

Overall results and qualifications from the work: Blood samples also contained most of the expanded thyroid clonotypes (frequency above 0.001), which suggests that blood repertoires may reflect thyroid immune responses. During validation, the model predicted progression to ophthalmopathy a median of approximately 6 months ahead of onset, with more than 60% sensitivity and almost 75% specificity. Ophthalmopathy was separated from stable hyperthyroidism by a 13 V-J signature model, with roughly 88% sensitivity and around 81% specificity obtained in cross-validation and 80%/75% obtained in testing. Sample size was not statistically predetermined, and investigators were not blinded to group allocation.

The TCR beta CDR3 regions were amplified from RNA transcripts. For the first round of RT-PCR on the TCR CDR3, the HTBI primer set was used together with the Qiagen OneStep RT-PCR kit. The libraries were constructed in a second round of multiplex PCR and then size-selected and purified. Sequencing of the libraries was done on an Illumina HiSeq2000 using paired-end 100 bp reads. The study's processing was this. SOAPnuke was used to process the raw data, with reads discarded if the reads contained adapters or uncalled bases, had a mean Phred below 15, or lacked an exact constant-primer or identifier match. High-quality paired reads were merged using COPE v1.2.5, and each unique nucleotide sequence was defined as a clonotype. Clonotypes were aligned to IMGT TRBV, TRBD and TRBJ reference segments using MiTCR v1.1. The analysis was restricted to V-J combinations with a frequency above 0.0001, which together covered approximately 99% of the repertoires. A TCS score was defined as the ratio between F50 (clonal expansion) and ExV (chaos), using BLOSUM62-based TCRdist between CDR3 peptides within each V-J. Welch's t-statistics and random forest reduced roughly 540 V-J features to 10 to 15, which were used in a naive Bayes classifier (R e1071). TCRdb reprocessing: public reads trimmed at Q25 with fastp, clones called with MiXCR, in-frame beta chains kept. Merged by CDR3 protein, the rows form single entries marked with the most common genes and DNA. These V and J calls rely on TCRdb rather than the paper's analysis. The sample records around 480,000 distinct CDR3 sequences, 13% to 15% of which are singletons. The ten biggest clones cover 15% to 20% of the sample.

Stable Graves' hyperthyroidism was defined as no progression to ophthalmopathy during 18 months of follow-up. Hyperthyroidism patients were aged 18 to 65 years and newly diagnosed, with disease duration of less than 2 months. Any patient with an uncontrolled infection, another autoimmune disease, pregnancy or lactation was excluded. Diagnoses relied on clinical symptoms, serum thyroxine and TRAb, thyroid ultrasound and orbital computed tomography. PBMCs were separated from roughly 9.6 ml of fresh peripheral blood using Ficoll-Paque density gradient centrifugation. Trizol reagent was used to extract total RNA, and RNA quality was then checked on an Agilent 2100 Bioanalyzer. The receptor comes from a woman younger than 35 with Graves' hyperthyroidism. Sequenced: blood.

The nucleotides are TGTGCCAGCAGTTTGACCCCCGGGACAGGGCGCGTCGAGCAGTACGTC. Its protein product is CASSLTPGTGRVEQYV. The rearrangement combines TRBV28 with TRBJ2-7; 9 central nucleotides agree with TRBD1. CDR1 and CDR2, per the germline V gene, are MDHEN and SYDVKM. The CDR3 numbers 16 residues from cysteine through valine. The CDR3 DNA has 48 bases and is translated from base 1. V trim: 3 bases; J trim: 6 bases; unmatched bases: 12.